These 32 T cell receptor beta chains originate from one sample sequenced in a study of human T cells and chemical hapten exposure. The time point denotes: pre-sensitization, week 0. Treatment here: therapeutic diphenylcyclopropenone sensitization with weekly scalp DPC. TCRdb redid the calling of the RACE reads with MiXCR, one entry per CDR3 protein. Of some 400,000 distinct CDR3 sequences in the sample, roughly 5.3% were seen once. This material consisted of whole blood, taken in connection with sensitization to the hapten diphenylcyclopropenone (DPC). The origin of the receptors is a woman aged 45-60 years with alopecia areata. Some clones in this sample may be carry-over from other donors' samples.

This clonotype occurred many times. This chain links TRBV5-1 with TRBJ2-7; the match to TRBD2 covers 7 bases. The length of the CDR3 is 15 residues. Germline loops: CDR1 SGHRS, CDR2 YFSETQ. The V segment lost 0 bases and the J segment 5 bases; nucleotides outside the gene matches: 8. CDR3 nucleotide sequence: TGCGCCAGCAGCTTGGGCGAGACTAGCTTGGACGAGCAGTACTTC. It codes for CASSLGETSLDEQYF.

The rearrangement links TRBV20-1 to TRBJ1-2; D is perhaps TRBD1 (5 bases). This CDR3 comprises 13 residues. Trimming took 0 bases from V and 8 from J, leaving 13 bases between them. Germline CDR1 is DFQATT and CDR2 is SNEGSKA (reference sequence). The CDR3 protein is CSARDDSIEGYTF. The CDR3 DNA reads TGCAGTGCTAGAGACGACAGTATCGAGGGCTACACCTTC.

Only a few counts were recorded for this clonotype. This rearrangement joins TRBV29-1 to TRBJ1-5; no definite D call. The CDR3 has 13 amino acids. Germline V gene data show CDR1 as SQVTM and CDR2 as ANQGSEA. Trimming left V 7 bases short and J 0 bases short, with 10 bases between. CDR3 in amino acids: CSALADSNQPQHF. For the CDR3, the DNA is TGCAGCGCTCTTGCGGATAGCAATCAGCCCCAGCATTTT.

In this sample, this clonotype turned up many times. This rearrangement joins TRBV7-2 to TRBJ2-4; D uncertain. With 2 bases removed from V and 0 bases from J, the gap between germline ends came to 11 bases. Germline assignment: CDR1 SGHTA and CDR2 FQGNSA. The CDR3 loop spans 16 amino acids. The CDR3: CASSLSSPLAKNIQYF. The CDR3 DNA reads TGTGCCAGCAGCTTAAGTTCGCCTTTAGCCAAAAACATTCAGTACTTC.

This clonotype was found a few times. The chain uses TRBV5-6 and TRBJ2-7; perhaps TRBD1 as D (5 bases). The V gene's germline CDR1 is SGHDT and CDR2 YYEEEE. The CDR3 has 15 amino acids. With 0 bases removed from V and 2 bases from J, the gap between germline ends came to 12 bases. The CDR3 sequence: CASSLVGRNTYEQYF. CDR3 DNA sequence: TGTGCCAGCAGCTTGGTGGGGCGGAATACCTACGAGCAGTACTTC.

The chain carries TRBV29-1 and TRBJ1-1, with 7 bases lining up with TRBD1. Germline values: CDR1 SQVTM, CDR2 ANQGSEA. The CDR3 extends over 10 amino acids. The CDR3 reads CGGGGTEAFF. The CDR3 nucleotides are TGCGGAGGGGGCGGCACTGAAGCTTTCTTT.

This clonotype was seen repeatedly, ten times or more. The V gene is TRBV10-3, the J gene TRBJ2-7, with TRBD1 identical over 10 bases. Per germline, CDR1 ENHRY and CDR2 SYGVKD. V gave up 3 bases and J gave up 4 bases; unmatched junction bases: 3. This CDR3 has 14 residues. The CDR3 here is CAISESGQGYEQYF. The CDR3 nucleotides are TGTGCCATCAGTGAATCGGGACAGGGGTACGAGCAGTACTTC.

This clonotype was seen many times. This rearrangement joins TRBV9 to TRBJ2-3; the D is unclear. This CDR3 has 13 amino acids. V lost 0 bases, J lost 2 bases, and 4 bases lay in between. Germline lookup yields CDR1 SGDLS and CDR2 YYNGEE. CDR3 region: CASSVDDTDTQYF. The CDR3 nucleotides read TGTGCCAGCAGCGTAGATGACACAGATACGCAGTATTTT.

This clonotype was seen at least ten times. V and J are TRBV27 and TRBJ1-2; TRBD1 aligns across 8 bases. CDR3 size: 14 residues. The ends lost 3 bases at V and 5 bases at J; junction bases unmatched: 5. From germline, CDR1 is MNHEY and CDR2 SMNVEV (reference sequence). This CDR3 reads CASSFLGQEYGYTF. The CDR3, as DNA: TGTGCCAGCAGTTTCCTGGGACAGGAGTATGGCTACACCTTC.

This clonotype was observed many times. This rearrangement joins TRBV6-2 or TRBV6-3 to TRBJ2-3, with 9 nucleotides matching TRBD1. V shed 6 bases and J 4 bases; nucleotides not matched to a gene: 8. Germline loops: CDR1 MNHEY, CDR2 SVGEGT. This CDR3 spans 15 amino acids. CDR3 sequence reads: CASSLPGQGSDTQYF. CDR3 DNA: TGTGCCAGCAGCCTCCCGGGACAGGGCTCAGATACGCAGTATTTT.

This clonotype has ten or more counts. The CDR3 reads CASSLQPDTGELFF. For the CDR3, the DNA is TGCGCCAGCAGCTTGCAGCCGGACACCGGGGAGCTGTTTTTT. The chain is built from TRBV5-1 and TRBJ2-2; D is uncertain. The CDR3 runs to 14 residues. Germline CDR1 and CDR2: SGHRS and YFSETQ. Deletions cut 1 base from V and 3 bases from J, with 7 bases between.

The chain uses TRBV15 and TRBJ2-7, with a weak D call TRBD1 (6 bases). The germline V gene has CDR1 LNHNV and CDR2 YYDKDF (reference sequence). CDR3 length: 15 residues. Trimming removed 4 bases from V and 4 bases from J, with 17 bases in between. CDR3 in amino acids: CATSIRSRGLYEQYF. The CDR3 nucleotides read TGTGCCACCAGCATCAGGTCCAGGGGTTTGTACGAGCAGTACTTC.

This clonotype was recorded at least ten times. V and J are TRBV25-1 and TRBJ2-3, with D perhaps TRBD1 (5 bases). The CDR3 is 13 amino acids. Germline V lookup: CDR1 MGHDK, CDR2 SYGVNS. V was clipped by 3 bases and J by 6 bases, with 10 bases between them. The CDR3 loop is CASSDWGLDTQYF. For the CDR3, the DNA is TGTGCCAGCAGTGATTGGGGCTTGGATACGCAGTATTTT. Full variable domain (remainder filled in from reference TRBV25-1 and TRBJ2-3): EADIYQTPRYLVIGTGKKITLECSQTMGHDKMYWYQQDPGMELHLIHYSYGVNSTEKGDLSSESTVSRIRTEHFPLTLESARPSHTSQYLCASSDWGLDTQYFGPGTRLTVL.

This clonotype occurred many times. The chain combines TRBV11-2 with TRBJ2-1; D gene unclear. With 7 bases removed from V and 3 bases from J, the gap between germline ends came to 4 bases. The CDR3 contains 11 residues. In germline, CDR1 is SGHAT, CDR2 FQNNGV. CDR3 sequence: CASNVYNEQFF. The CDR3 region has the DNA TGTGCCAGCAACGTCTACAATGAGCAGTTCTTC.

The chain is built from TRBV30 and TRBJ1-3; a weak D match, TRBD1 (6 bases). Trimming took off 8 bases at V and 0 bases at J, with 17 bases between the two ends. Germline CDR1 and CDR2: GTSNPN and SVGIG (reference sequence). This CDR3 is built from 15 residues. The CDR3 sequence: CAAWTDTNSGNTIYF. For the CDR3, the DNA is TGTGCCGCATGGACAGACACGAACTCTGGAAACACCATATATTTT.

This clonotype was observed at least ten times. The V call is TRBV7-2, the J call TRBJ2-3; D uncertain. This CDR3 is 17 amino acids long. CDR1 SGHTA and CDR2 FQGNSA come from the germline V gene. The V and J ends lost 1 base and 0 bases respectively, with 14 bases between them. CDR3 residues: CASSLDLGTTSTDTQYF. CDR3 nucleotides: TGTGCCAGCAGCTTAGACCTGGGTACTACTAGCACAGATACGCAGTATTTT.

Only one count was recorded for this clonotype. A single base separates this from a much larger clone, so it may be a read error. The genes are TRBV28 and TRBJ2-3; the D is unclear. The V end lost 2 bases, the J end lost 4 bases, and 7 bases lay between the germline ends. The germline V gene encodes CDR1 MDHEN and CDR2 SYDVKM. The length of the CDR3 is 13 residues. The CDR3 DNA sequence: TGTGCCAGCAGTTTAGTGTACGCAGATACGCAGTATTTT. Residues: CASSLVYADTQYF. Full variable domain (rest looked up from reference TRBV28 and TRBJ2-3): DVKVTQSSRYLVKRTGEKVFLECVQDMDHENMFWYRQDPGLGLRLIYFSYDVKMKEKGDIPEGYSVSREKKERFSLILESASTNQTSMYLCASSLVYADTQYFGPGTRLTVL.

V and J are TRBV4-3 and TRBJ1-6; maybe TRBD1 (5 bases). Germline CDR1 reads LGHNA; CDR2 reads YSLEER. The CDR3 has 15 amino acids. V was cut by 1 base and J by 8 bases, with 12 bases left in between. The CDR3 loop reads CASSQARGGHSPLHF. As DNA, the CDR3 is TGCGCCAGCAGCCAAGCCCGCGGGGGTCATTCACCCCTCCACTTT.

Only a few counts were recorded for this clonotype. The V and J genes are TRBV10-3 and TRBJ2-7, with D tentatively TRBD2 (5 bases). Germline values: CDR1 ENHRY, CDR2 SYGVKD. V lost 3 bases to trimming and J lost 4 bases, with 7 bases between them. The CDR3 spans 12 residues. The CDR3 DNA sequence: TGTGCCATCAGTGATCGGGGATACGAGCAGTACTTC. This translates into CAISDRGYEQYF.

This clonotype was seen a handful of times. The chain has TRBV29-1 and TRBJ2-1, with a tentative D call TRBD1 (5 bases). V gave up 6 bases and J gave up 9 bases, with 18 bases separating them. From germline, CDR1 is SQVTM and CDR2 ANQGSEA. This CDR3 spans 13 amino acids. The CDR3 spells CSVRRSDRGEQFF. The CDR3 DNA is TGCAGCGTGAGACGATCAGATAGGGGTGAGCAGTTCTTC.

This clonotype was counted at least ten times. The chain joins TRBV2 to TRBJ2-3; 8 positions agree with TRBD1. CDR1 is SNHLY, CDR2 FYNNEI, per germline. V gave up 3 bases and J gave up 3 bases; unmatched junction bases: 11. This CDR3 has 17 residues. CDR3 sequence reads: CASSDPGGLVGTDTQYF. Written as DNA, the CDR3 is TGTGCCAGCAGTGATCCAGGGGGCTTAGTTGGGACAGATACGCAGTATTTT.

The genes are TRBV3-1 and TRBJ1-6; D gene unclear. CDR3 length: 13 residues. V lost 0 bases, J lost 9 bases, and 6 bases lay in between. Germline V gene data show CDR1 as LGHDT and CDR2 as YNNKEL (reference sequence). For the CDR3, the DNA is TGTGCCAGCAGCCAAGATCGACGTTCACCCCTCCACTTT. As protein: CASSQDRRSPLHF.

This clonotype was recorded a few times. The chain combines TRBV28 with TRBJ1-5; D is unclear. CDR1 is MDHEN, CDR2 SYDVKM, per germline. V was cut by 5 bases and J by 4 bases, with 6 bases left in between. The CDR3 sequence is 12 residues long. The CDR3 DNA sequence: TGTGCCAGCAGTGCTGTGAATCAGCCCCAGCATTTT. Translated: CASSAVNQPQHF.

This sequence joins TRBV10-3 and TRBJ2-2; no clear D gene. The CDR3 runs to 15 residues. Germline lookup yields CDR1 ENHRY and CDR2 SYGVKD. The V gene lost 4 bases and the J gene lost 5 bases, with 14 bases spanning the gap. CDR3 coding DNA: TGTGCCATCAGTGGGGTGGCCGGGTCGACCGGGGAGCTGTTTTTT. Protein: CAISGVAGSTGELFF.

This clonotype showed up many times. The chain joins TRBV11-2 to TRBJ2-3; 7 bases are a match to TRBD1. Germline V gene sequence: CDR1 SGHAT, CDR2 FQNNGV. This CDR3 has 12 amino acids. V was pared by 5 bases and J by 9 bases, with 5 bases of the junction left unmatched. CDR3 nucleotides: TGTGCCAGCAGCGCTACAGGGGAGACGCAGTATTTT. Its translation is CASSATGETQYF.

This chain connects TRBV29-1 to TRBJ2-3; D is undetermined. Trimming left V 1 base short and J 4 bases short, with 6 bases between. Germline values: CDR1 SQVTM, CDR2 ANQGSEA. This CDR3 contains 12 residues. The CDR3 DNA is TGCAGCGTTGAAGCCCGATCAGATACGCAGTATTTT. It yields the protein CSVEARSDTQYF.

This clonotype was recorded many times. The chain couples TRBV2 to TRBJ2-2; a possible D gene is TRBD1 (6 bases). Trimming took off 10 bases at V and 4 bases at J, with 13 bases between the two ends. There are 13 residues in the CDR3. Germline values: CDR1 SNHLY, CDR2 FYNNEI. This CDR3 is CAKQGTGTGELFF. The CDR3 region has the DNA TGTGCCAAACAGGGAACGGGCACCGGGGAGCTGTTTTTT.

This clonotype was counted ten times or more. V usage is TRBV6-2 or TRBV6-3 and J usage is TRBJ2-3, with 7 bases matching TRBD2. Germline trimming cut 6 bases from V and 0 bases from J; bases unmatched to any gene: 9. Germline V CDR1 and CDR2: MNHEY, SVGEGT. This CDR3 comprises 16 residues. CDR3 amino acids: CASRTEAGLSTDTQYF. CDR3 DNA: TGTGCCAGCAGAACCGAAGCGGGGCTTAGCACAGATACGCAGTATTTT.

With regard to this clonotype: A much larger clone differs from this one at a single base, so this may be a read error. The chain joins TRBV5-1 to TRBJ1-4; possible D gene TRBD1, 5 bases. Germline V gene lookup returns CDR1 SGHRS and CDR2 YFSETQ. The CDR3 extends over 16 amino acids. Deletions cut 0 bases from V and 5 bases from J, with 14 bases between. The CDR3 spells CASSLGAAQVNEKLFF. CDR3 DNA: TGCGCCAGCAGCTTGGGAGCGGCACAGGTCAATGAAAAACTGTTTTTT.

The V and J genes are TRBV25-1 and TRBJ1-3, with 12 nucleotides matching TRBD1. This CDR3 contains 20 residues. The germline gives CDR1 MGHDK, CDR2 SYGVNS. V shed 4 bases and J 0 bases; nucleotides not matched to a gene: 13. The CDR3 protein is CASSGFDGTGGPISGNTIYF. CDR3 nucleotides: TGTGCCAGCAGTGGTTTTGATGGGACAGGGGGCCCGATCTCTGGAAACACCATATATTTT.

This clonotype was recorded many times. The V call is TRBV20-1, the J call TRBJ2-3, with D tentatively TRBD1 (5 bases). Trimming removed 1 base from V and 0 bases from J, with 11 bases in between. Germline loops: CDR1 DFQATT, CDR2 SNEGSKA (reference sequence). The CDR3 runs 15 residues. The CDR3 DNA is TGCAGTGCTAGAGCCCCCAGGGCGAGCACAGATACGCAGTATTTT. Translating it yields CSARAPRASTDTQYF.

This clonotype was seen at least ten times. V and J are TRBV19 and TRBJ2-1; TRBD2 aligns across 7 bases. CDR1 is LNHDA and CDR2 is SQIVND in the germline V gene (reference sequence). CDR3 size: 14 residues. The junction had 7 bases not matched to a gene; V was cut back by 5 bases and J by 6 bases. The CDR3 DNA sequence: TGTGCCAGTAGTTCTAGCGGTTCGGGCAATGAGCAGTTCTTC. Amino acid sequence: CASSSSGSGNEQFF.